These 2 T cell receptor beta chains were all obtained from the same sample, sequenced in a study of CD8+CD57+ T cells in acquired aplastic anemia. Genomic DNA constituted the template upon which TCR beta VDJ and CDR3 profiling was performed. One entry per CDR3 protein, called by TCRdb with MiXCR from the reads. Of 400,000 to 450,000 distinct CDR3 sequences in the sample, about two thirds were seen once. The sequenced material came from sorted CD4+, CD8+, or CD8+CD57+ T cells (not recorded which) from PBMCs. Source of these receptors: a human donor in good health, serving as a control.

This clonotype has ten or more counts. The DNA is left out, because the CDR3 cannot be placed on it with certainty; the CDR3 is given as TCRdb lists it. This sequence joins TRBV12-3 or TRBV12-4 and TRBJ2-4; the table names TRBD1, a call not compared with the DNA. The CDR3 length equals 13 residues, ends included. The chain's CDR3 is CASRFSGPDIQYF.

The genes are TRBV7-3 and TRBJ1-1; TRBD1 matches 7 bases. CDR1 is SGHTA, CDR2 FQGTGA, per germline. This CDR3 contains 13 residues. Trimming cost V 5 bases and J 8 bases; bases outside gene matches: 8. The CDR3 is CASSRGQKTEAFF. CDR3 DNA: TGTGCCAGCAGCCGGGGACAGAAAACCGAAGCTTTCTTT.